This TCR beta chain was retrieved from a study of OX40 agonist ivuxolimab in advanced cancers. Turning to the study itself: Partial responses were achieved by three patients, one with hepatocellular carcinoma and two with cutaneous melanoma. Study-level results: Blood T cells, both CD4+ and CD8+, expanded clonally by week 6 at 0.1 to 3.0 mg/kg. The work left the antigen specificity of expanded peripheral T cells undetermined.

Repertoires were generated with immunoSEQ multiplex PCR, while TCRdb's copy carries only in-frame clones and drops some. Among over 55,000 clones listed, approximately 94% were seen once. V was trimmed by 3 bases and J by 0 bases, leaving 11 bases between them. The CDR3 covers 15 residues. Germline lookup yields CDR1 SGHVS and CDR2 FQNEAQ. With respect to this clone: The antigen is not known.

The TCR sequence derives from an adult with an advanced solid tumor such as melanoma, head and neck, liver or kidney cancer. This specimen consisted of CD4+ or CD8+ T cells sorted from blood, obtained in a trial of the OX40 agonist ivuxolimab. The chain joins TRBV7-8 to TRBJ1-1; D ambiguous. The CDR3 loop reads CASSLTTWMNTEAFF. CDR3 nucleotides: TGTGCCAGCAGCTTGACTACATGGATGAACACTGAAGCTTTCTTT.